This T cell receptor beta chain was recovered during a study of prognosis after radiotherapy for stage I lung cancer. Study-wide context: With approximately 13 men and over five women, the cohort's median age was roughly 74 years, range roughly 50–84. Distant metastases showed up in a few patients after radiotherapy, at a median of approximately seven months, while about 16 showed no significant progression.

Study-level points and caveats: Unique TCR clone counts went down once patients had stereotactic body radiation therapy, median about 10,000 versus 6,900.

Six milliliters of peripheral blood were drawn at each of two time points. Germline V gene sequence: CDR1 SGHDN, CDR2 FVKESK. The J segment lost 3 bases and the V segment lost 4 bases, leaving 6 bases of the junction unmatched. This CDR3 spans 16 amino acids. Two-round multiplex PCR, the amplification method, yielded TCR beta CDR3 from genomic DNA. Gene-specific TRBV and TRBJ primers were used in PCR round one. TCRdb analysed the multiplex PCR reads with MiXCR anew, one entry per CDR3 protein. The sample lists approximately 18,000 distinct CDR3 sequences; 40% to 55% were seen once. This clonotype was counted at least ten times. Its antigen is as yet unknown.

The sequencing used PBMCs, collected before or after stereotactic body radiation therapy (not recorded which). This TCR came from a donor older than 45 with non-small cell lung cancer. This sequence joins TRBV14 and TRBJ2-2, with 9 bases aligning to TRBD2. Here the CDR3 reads CASSLAGVVYTGELFF. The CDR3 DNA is TGTGCCAGCAGCCTAGCGGGAGTTGTCTACACCGGGGAGCTGTTTTTT. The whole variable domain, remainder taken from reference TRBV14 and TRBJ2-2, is EAGVTQFPSHSVIEKGQTVTLRCDPISGHDNLYWYRRVMGKEIKFLLHFVKESKQDESGMPNNRFLAERTGGTYSTLKVQPAELEDSGVYFCASSLAGVVYTGELFFGEGSRLTVL.